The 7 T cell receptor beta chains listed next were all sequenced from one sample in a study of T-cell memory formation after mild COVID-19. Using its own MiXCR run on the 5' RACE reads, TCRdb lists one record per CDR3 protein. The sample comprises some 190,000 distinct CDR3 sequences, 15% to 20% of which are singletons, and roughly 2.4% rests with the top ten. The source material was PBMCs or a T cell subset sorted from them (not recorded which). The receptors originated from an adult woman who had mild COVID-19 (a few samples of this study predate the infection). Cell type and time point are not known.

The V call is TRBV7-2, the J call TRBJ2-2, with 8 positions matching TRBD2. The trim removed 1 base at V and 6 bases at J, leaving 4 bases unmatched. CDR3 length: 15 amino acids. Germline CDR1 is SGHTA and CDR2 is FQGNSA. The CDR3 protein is CASSLVGRAPGELFF. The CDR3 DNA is TGTGCCAGCAGCTTAGTCGGGAGGGCCCCCGGGGAGCTGTTTTTT.

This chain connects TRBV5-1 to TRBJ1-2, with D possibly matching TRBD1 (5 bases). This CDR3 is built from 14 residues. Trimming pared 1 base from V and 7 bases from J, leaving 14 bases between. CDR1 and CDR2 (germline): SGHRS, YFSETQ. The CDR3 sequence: CASSLNRPEAGYTF. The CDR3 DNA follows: TGCGCCAGCAGCTTGAACAGGCCCGAGGCTGGCTACACCTTC.

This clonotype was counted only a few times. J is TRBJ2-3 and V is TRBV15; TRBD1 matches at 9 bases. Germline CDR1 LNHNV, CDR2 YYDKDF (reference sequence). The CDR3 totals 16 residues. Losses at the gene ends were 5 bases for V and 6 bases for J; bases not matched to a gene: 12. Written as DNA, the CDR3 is TGTGCCACCAGCGTATCCGGGACAGGGACCATGGATACGCAGTATTTT. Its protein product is CATSVSGTGTMDTQYF.

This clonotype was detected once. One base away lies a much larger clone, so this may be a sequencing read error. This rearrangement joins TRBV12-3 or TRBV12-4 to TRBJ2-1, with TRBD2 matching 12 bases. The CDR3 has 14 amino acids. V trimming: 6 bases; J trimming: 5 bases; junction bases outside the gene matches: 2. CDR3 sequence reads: CASRLAGGNNEQFF. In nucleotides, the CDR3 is TGTGCCAGCAGGCTAGCGGGAGGGAACAATGAGCAGTTCTTC.

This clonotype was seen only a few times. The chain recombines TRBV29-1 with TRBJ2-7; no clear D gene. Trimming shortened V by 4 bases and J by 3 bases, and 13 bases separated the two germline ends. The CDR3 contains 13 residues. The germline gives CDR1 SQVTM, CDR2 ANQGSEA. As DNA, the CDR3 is TGCAGCGTTGGGACCCATAGGAGCTACGAGCAGTACTTC. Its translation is CSVGTHRSYEQYF.

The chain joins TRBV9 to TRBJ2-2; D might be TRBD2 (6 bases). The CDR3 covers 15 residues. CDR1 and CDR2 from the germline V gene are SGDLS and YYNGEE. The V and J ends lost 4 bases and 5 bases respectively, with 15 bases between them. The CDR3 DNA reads TGTGCCAGCAGCTCCGATCCCCTAGCGACCGGGGAGCTGTTTTTT. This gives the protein CASSSDPLATGELFF.

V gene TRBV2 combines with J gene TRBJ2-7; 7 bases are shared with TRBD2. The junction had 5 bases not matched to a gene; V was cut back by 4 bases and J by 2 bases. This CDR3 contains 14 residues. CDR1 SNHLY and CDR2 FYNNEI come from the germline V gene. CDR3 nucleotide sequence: TGTGCCAGCAGTGGTAGCGGGTACCCCTACGAGCAGTACTTC. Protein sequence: CASSGSGYPYEQYF.